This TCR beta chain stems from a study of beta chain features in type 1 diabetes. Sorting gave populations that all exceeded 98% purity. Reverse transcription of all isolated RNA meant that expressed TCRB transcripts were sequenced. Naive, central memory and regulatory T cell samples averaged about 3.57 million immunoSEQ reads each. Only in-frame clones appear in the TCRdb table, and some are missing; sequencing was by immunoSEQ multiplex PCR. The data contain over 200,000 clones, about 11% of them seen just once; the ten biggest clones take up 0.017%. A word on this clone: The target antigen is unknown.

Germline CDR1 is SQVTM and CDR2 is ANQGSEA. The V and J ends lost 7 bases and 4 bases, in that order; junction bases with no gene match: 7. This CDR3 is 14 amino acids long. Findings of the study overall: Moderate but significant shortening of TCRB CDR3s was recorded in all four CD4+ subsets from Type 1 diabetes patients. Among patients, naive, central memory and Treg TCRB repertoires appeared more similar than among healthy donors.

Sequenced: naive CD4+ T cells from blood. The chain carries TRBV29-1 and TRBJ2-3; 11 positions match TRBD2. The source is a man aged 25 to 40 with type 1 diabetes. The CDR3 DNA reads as TGCAGCGCTTCCACTAGCGGGGGTGCAGATACGCAGTATTTT. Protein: CSASTSGGADTQYF.